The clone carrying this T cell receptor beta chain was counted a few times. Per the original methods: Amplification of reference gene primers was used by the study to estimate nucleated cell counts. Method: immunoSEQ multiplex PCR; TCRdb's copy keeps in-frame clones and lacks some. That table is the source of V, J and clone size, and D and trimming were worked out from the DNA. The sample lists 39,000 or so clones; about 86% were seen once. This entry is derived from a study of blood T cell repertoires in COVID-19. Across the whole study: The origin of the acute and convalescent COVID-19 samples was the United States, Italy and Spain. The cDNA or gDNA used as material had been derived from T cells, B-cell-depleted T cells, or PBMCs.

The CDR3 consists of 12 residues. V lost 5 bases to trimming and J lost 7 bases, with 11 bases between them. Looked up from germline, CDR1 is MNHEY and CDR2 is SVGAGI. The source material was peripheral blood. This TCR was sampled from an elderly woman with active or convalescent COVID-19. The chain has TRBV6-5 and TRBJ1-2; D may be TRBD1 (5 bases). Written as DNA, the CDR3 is TGTGCCAGCAGTAAGGGACTAGGTGGCTACACCTTC. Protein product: CASSKGLGGYTF.